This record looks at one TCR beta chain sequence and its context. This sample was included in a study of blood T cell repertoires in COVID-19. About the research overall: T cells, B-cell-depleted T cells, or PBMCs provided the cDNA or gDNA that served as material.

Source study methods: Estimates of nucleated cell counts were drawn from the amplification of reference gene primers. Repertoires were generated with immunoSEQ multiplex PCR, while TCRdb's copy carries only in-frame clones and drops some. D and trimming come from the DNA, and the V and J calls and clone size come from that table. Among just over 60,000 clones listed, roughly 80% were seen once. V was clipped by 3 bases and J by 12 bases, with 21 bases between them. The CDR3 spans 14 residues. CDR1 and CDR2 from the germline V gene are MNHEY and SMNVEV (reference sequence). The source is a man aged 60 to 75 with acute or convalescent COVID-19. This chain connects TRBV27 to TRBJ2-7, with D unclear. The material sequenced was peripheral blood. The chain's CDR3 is CASSLSRQDLNRYF. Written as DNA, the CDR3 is TGTGCCAGCAGTTTGAGTAGGCAAGACTTAAATAGGTACTTC.